These 8 T cell receptor beta chains originate from one sample sequenced in a study of human T cells and chemical hapten exposure. TCRdb reprocessed the RACE reads via MiXCR and lists one record per CDR3 protein. The sample lists tens of thousands of distinct CDR3 sequences, about 10% occurring once. The sample's time point: patch test 1, 2 weeks after DPC sensitization. Treatment: therapeutic diphenylcyclopropenone sensitization with weekly scalp DPC. Sequencing used whole blood, obtained in connection with sensitization to the hapten diphenylcyclopropenone (DPC). The receptors shown here come from a woman aged 45-65 years with alopecia areata. Some clones in this sample may be carry-over from other donors' samples.

The chain carries TRBV7-2 and TRBJ1-1, with a tentative D call TRBD1 (5 bases). The length of the CDR3 is 14 residues. The V and J ends lost 2 bases and 5 bases respectively, with 12 bases between them. CDR1 SGHTA and CDR2 FQGNSA come from the germline V gene. CDR3 amino acids: CASSLSGFWTEAFF. In DNA, the CDR3 is TGTGCCAGCAGCTTATCAGGGTTTTGGACTGAAGCTTTCTTT.

There are many counts of this clonotype. The CDR3 loop reads CASSPFPRLAGRDGTDTQYF. The CDR3 nucleotides are TGTGCCAGCAGTCCTTTCCCTCGGCTAGCGGGCCGAGACGGCACAGATACGCAGTATTTT. The rearrangement links TRBV27 to TRBJ2-3; 8 nucleotides agree with TRBD2. Germline loops: CDR1 MNHEY, CDR2 SMNVEV (reference sequence). The CDR3 runs to 20 residues. V dropped 5 bases and J dropped 1; count of bases not matched to a gene: 20.

There are many counts of this clonotype. V and J are TRBV9 and TRBJ1-5; D gene ambiguous. There are 14 residues in the CDR3. CDR1 is SGDLS, CDR2 YYNGEE, per germline. Deletions cut 3 bases from V and 1 base from J, with 8 bases between. The chain's CDR3 is CASSGMDSNQPQHF. The CDR3 bases are TGTGCCAGCAGCGGCATGGACAGCAATCAGCCCCAGCATTTT.

This clonotype was counted a few times. This chain links TRBV5-1 with TRBJ2-1, with D maybe TRBD2 (6 bases). The CDR3 covers 15 residues. Per the germline V gene, CDR1 is SGHRS and CDR2 is YFSETQ. V was clipped by 3 bases and J by 0 bases, with 10 bases between them. CDR3 region: CASSYGTYSYNEQFF. The CDR3 DNA sequence: TGCGCCAGCAGCTACGGGACTTACTCCTACAATGAGCAGTTCTTC.

This clonotype was detected ten times or more. This chain uses TRBV30 with TRBJ2-1, with TRBD1 as a possible D gene (5 bases). The CDR3 loop spans 16 amino acids. Germline CDR1 reads GTSNPN; CDR2 reads SVGIG (reference sequence). The V end was cut by 0 bases, the J end by 0 bases, with 12 bases between. The CDR3: CAWSVDRTSSYNEQFF. As DNA, the CDR3 is TGTGCCTGGAGTGTCGACAGAACAAGCTCCTACAATGAGCAGTTCTTC.

The rearrangement uses TRBV5-6 and TRBJ2-1, with D perhaps matching TRBD1 or TRBD2 (5 bases each). Germline CDR1 reads SGHDT; CDR2 reads YYEEEE. Trimming removed 1 base from V and 6 bases from J, with 8 bases in between. CDR3 length: 13 amino acids. The CDR3 bases are TGTGCCAGCAGCTTGAGTGGGGGCAATGAGCAGTTCTTC. This translates into CASSLSGGNEQFF.

The genes are TRBV20-1 and TRBJ2-1; tentative D call: TRBD2 (5 bases). The germline CDR1 and CDR2 sequences are DFQATT and SNEGSKA (reference sequence). CDR3 length: 15 amino acids. Trimming pared 3 bases from V and 7 bases from J, leaving 19 bases between. CDR3 in amino acids: CSASGLGAGANEQFF. The DNA of the CDR3 is TGCAGTGCTAGCGGGCTAGGTGCGGGTGCGAATGAGCAGTTCTTC.

This clonotype was picked up many times. The chain couples TRBV6-2 or TRBV6-3 to TRBJ1-1, with D unresolved. The V and J ends lost 5 bases and 4 bases respectively, with 11 bases between them. Germline V CDR1 and CDR2: MNHEY, SVGEGT. The CDR3 is 13 residues long. The CDR3 loop reads CASSVEGSTEAFF. CDR3 coding DNA: TGTGCCAGCAGTGTCGAAGGCAGCACTGAAGCTTTCTTT.